These T cell receptor beta chains were read from a single sample in a study of cytomegalovirus exposure and HLA in healthy donors. Assay: immunoSEQ multiplex PCR; the TCRdb copy retains only in-frame clones and omits some. The sample lists over 120,000 clones, 89% occurring once. The sequenced sample consisted of PBMCs. The receptors shown here come from a woman aged 18-29 years in good health and CMV-seropositive. Both conserved end residues are part of each CDR3. Fields, in order: J gene, V gene, clone size, D gene, CDR3 protein, CDR3 DNA. The D gene is left open where the match is weak. Clone size is stated in some rows and not others, as once, few, many or a class when expanded.

J gene: TRBJ2-1; V gene: TRBV6-5; clone size: .; D gene: TRBD1; CDR3 protein: CASSHDRGQYNEQFF; CDR3 DNA: TGTGCCAGCAGCCACGACAGGGGACAATACAATGAGCAGTTCTTC
J gene: TRBJ2-7; V gene: TRBV6-6; clone size: .; D gene: .; CDR3 protein: CASSYWASVHEQYF; CDR3 DNA: TGTGCCAGCAGTTATTGGGCTAGCGTGCACGAGCAGTACTTC
J gene: TRBJ2-7; V gene: TRBV5-1; clone size: .; D gene: TRBD2; CDR3 protein: CASSPGLAGENEQYF; CDR3 DNA: TGCGCCAGCAGCCCCGGACTAGCGGGGGAAAACGAGCAGTACTTC
J gene: TRBJ2-7; V gene: TRBV28; clone size: .; D gene: TRBD2; CDR3 protein: CASSFSMGGGYEQYF; CDR3 DNA: TGTGCCAGCAGTTTTTCCATGGGCGGGGGCTACGAGCAGTACTTC
J gene: TRBJ2-2; V gene: TRBV10-2; clone size: .; D gene: .; CDR3 protein: CASRLGGGTGELFF; CDR3 DNA: TGCGCCAGCCGTCTCGGGGGAGGCACCGGGGAGCTGTTTTTT
J gene: TRBJ2-1; V gene: TRBV6-5; clone size: .; D gene: .; CDR3 protein: CASSYKQSSYNEQFF; CDR3 DNA: TGTGCCAGCAGTTACAAACAGAGCTCCTACAATGAGCAGTTCTTC
J gene: TRBJ2-3; V gene: TRBV7-8; clone size: .; D gene: TRBD1; CDR3 protein: CASSLGVDRGYTDTQYF; CDR3 DNA: TGTGCCAGCAGCCTTGGGGTGGACAGGGGATACACAGATACGCAGTATTTT
J gene: TRBJ1-4; V gene: TRBV28; clone size: .; D gene: TRBD1; CDR3 protein: CASNPSGGGNEKLFF; CDR3 DNA: TGTGCCAGCAACCCCTCAGGGGGTGGAAATGAAAAACTGTTTTTT
J gene: TRBJ2-7; V gene: TRBV6-5; clone size: .; D gene: TRBD1; CDR3 protein: CASSRTGGLYEQYF; CDR3 DNA: TGTGCCAGCAGTCGGACAGGGGGCCTCTACGAGCAGTACTTC
J gene: TRBJ1-2; V gene: TRBV28; clone size: .; D gene: TRBD1; CDR3 protein: CASSLSGTGGDYGYTF; CDR3 DNA: TGTGCCAGCAGTTTATCCGGGACAGGGGGCGACTATGGCTACACCTTC
J gene: TRBJ2-7; V gene: TRBV4-2; clone size: .; D gene: TRBD2; CDR3 protein: CASSQGRRRGGSYEQYF; CDR3 DNA: TGTGCCAGCAGCCAAGGAAGGAGGCGGGGGGGCTCCTACGAGCAGTACTTC
J gene: TRBJ2-3; V gene: TRBV5-4; clone size: .; D gene: .; CDR3 protein: CASSPGDSSDADTQYF; CDR3 DNA: TGTGCCAGCAGCCCGGGGGATTCGTCGGATGCAGATACGCAGTATTTT
J gene: TRBJ1-4; V gene: TRBV25-1; clone size: .; D gene: .; CDR3 protein: CASLSYEKLFF; CDR3 DNA: TGTGCCAGCCTCTCGTATGAAAAACTGTTTTTT
J gene: TRBJ1-1; V gene: TRBV27; clone size: .; D gene: .; CDR3 protein: CAGSLDIMNTEAFF; CDR3 DNA: TGTGCCGGCAGTTTGGACATCATGAACACTGAAGCTTTCTTT
J gene: TRBJ2-7; V gene: TRBV18; clone size: .; D gene: TRBD1; CDR3 protein: CASSPPTHRGRSYEQYF; CDR3 DNA: TGTGCCAGCTCACCACCTACCCACAGGGGAAGGTCCTACGAGCAGTACTTC
J gene: TRBJ2-1; V gene: TRBV9; clone size: few; D gene: TRBD1; CDR3 protein: CASSGTGLPYNEQFF; CDR3 DNA: TGTGCCAGCAGCGGGACAGGTCTACCTTACAATGAGCAGTTCTTC
J gene: TRBJ1-6; V gene: TRBV5-3; clone size: .; D gene: .; CDR3 protein: CARSSSGNPGSPLHF; CDR3 DNA: TGTGCCAGAAGCTCCTCAGGGAACCCCGGTTCACCCCTCCACTTT
J gene: TRBJ1-6; V gene: TRBV7-3; clone size: .; D gene: .; CDR3 protein: CASSRKGSYDSPLHF; CDR3 DNA: TGTGCCAGCAGCCGCAAGGGGTCCTATGATTCACCCCTCCACTTT
J gene: TRBJ1-1; V gene: TRBV7-9; clone size: once; D gene: .; CDR3 protein: CASTLSQGRTEAFF; CDR3 DNA: TGTGCCAGCACCTTAAGCCAGGGTCGAACTGAAGCTTTCTTT
J gene: TRBJ2-7; V gene: TRBV29-1; clone size: .; D gene: .; CDR3 protein: CSVEDRDTPSYEQYF; CDR3 DNA: TGCAGCGTTGAAGATCGGGACACCCCCTCCTACGAGCAGTACTTC
J gene: TRBJ2-5; V gene: TRBV6-1; clone size: .; D gene: TRBD1; CDR3 protein: CASSDRGQETQYF; CDR3 DNA: TGTGCCAGCAGTGACAGGGGGCAAGAGACCCAGTACTTC
J gene: TRBJ2-3; V gene: TRBV28; clone size: .; D gene: TRBD2; CDR3 protein: CASSPSPGTSGGSDTQYF; CDR3 DNA: TGTGCCAGCAGCCCAAGTCCCGGGACTAGCGGGGGATCCGATACGCAGTATTTT
J gene: TRBJ2-7; V gene: TRBV29-1; clone size: .; D gene: TRBD1; CDR3 protein: CSVGQGVAYEQYF; CDR3 DNA: TGCAGCGTAGGACAGGGGGTGGCCTACGAGCAGTACTTC
J gene: TRBJ2-5; V gene: TRBV19; clone size: .; D gene: TRBD2; CDR3 protein: CASSRTSGGGETQYF; CDR3 DNA: TGTGCCAGTAGTAGGACTAGCGGGGGAGGAGAGACCCAGTACTTC
J gene: TRBJ1-3; V gene: TRBV9; clone size: .; D gene: TRBD1; CDR3 protein: CASSGRQGGTPGNTIYF; CDR3 DNA: TGTGCCAGCAGCGGCCGACAGGGAGGAACTCCTGGAAACACCATATATTTT
J gene: TRBJ1-5; V gene: TRBV28; clone size: .; D gene: .; CDR3 protein: CASSLRPRGQPQHF; CDR3 DNA: TGTGCCAGCAGTTTGCGGCCGAGGGGGCAGCCCCAGCATTTT
J gene: TRBJ2-5; V gene: TRBV5-4; clone size: .; D gene: .; CDR3 protein: CASSFGGYLTGETQYF; CDR3 DNA: TGTGCCAGCAGCTTCGGCGGATACCTTACCGGGGAGACCCAGTACTTC
J gene: TRBJ1-1; V gene: TRBV7-9; clone size: .; D gene: .; CDR3 protein: CASSLAPGGSEAFF; CDR3 DNA: TGTGCCAGCAGCTTAGCCCCGGGGGGTAGTGAAGCTTTCTTT